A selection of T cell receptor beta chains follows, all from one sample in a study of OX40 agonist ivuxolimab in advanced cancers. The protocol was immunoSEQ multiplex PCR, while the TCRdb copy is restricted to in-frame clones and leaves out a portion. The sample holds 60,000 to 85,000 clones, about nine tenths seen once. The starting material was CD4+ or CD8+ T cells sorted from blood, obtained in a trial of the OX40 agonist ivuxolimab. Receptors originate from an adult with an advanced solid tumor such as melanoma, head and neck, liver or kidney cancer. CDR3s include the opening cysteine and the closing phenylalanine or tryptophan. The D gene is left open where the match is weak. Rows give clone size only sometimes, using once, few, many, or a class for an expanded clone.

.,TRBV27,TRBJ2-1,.,TGTGCCAGCAGTTTTGGGGGGTCCAATGAGCAGTTCTTC,CASSFGGSNEQFF
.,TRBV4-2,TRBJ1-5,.,TGTGCCAGCAGCCAAGTGGCAGGCTCCAATCAGCCCCAGCATTTT,CASSQVAGSNQPQHF
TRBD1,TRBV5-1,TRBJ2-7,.,TGCGCCAGCAGCTGGGGACAGGGTGGGTTGGGAGAGCAGTACTTC,CASSWGQGGLGEQYF
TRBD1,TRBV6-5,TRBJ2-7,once,TGTGCCAGCAGTTACTCGGGGACAGGGAGCTCCTACGAGCAGTACTTC,CASSYSGTGSSYEQYF
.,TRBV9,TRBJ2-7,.,TGTGCCAGCAGCGTAGTAGCGAGCTCCTACGAGCAGTACTTC,CASSVVASSYEQYF
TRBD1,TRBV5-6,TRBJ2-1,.,TGTGCCAGCAGTCGTAGGGGGCCGTCCGGCTACAATGAGCAGTTCTTC,CASSRRGPSGYNEQFF
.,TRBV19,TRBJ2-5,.,TGTGCCAGTAGTACCTCGGCCGGGGAGACCCAGTACTTC,CASSTSAGETQYF
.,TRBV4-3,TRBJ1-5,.,TGCGCCAGCAGCCAAGGACTAGTGAATCAGCCCCAGCATTTT,CASSQGLVNQPQHF
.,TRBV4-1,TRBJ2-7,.,TGCGCCAGCAGCCAAGGGGACATTGGTACGGAGCAGTACTTC,CASSQGDIGTEQYF
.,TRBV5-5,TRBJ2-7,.,TGTGCCAGCAGCCGCCTGGACAGTCACCCCTACGAGCAGTACTTC,CASSRLDSHPYEQYF
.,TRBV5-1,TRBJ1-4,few,TGCGCCAGCAGCTTGTCCGGACTTAATGAAAAACTGTTTTTT,CASSLSGLNEKLFF
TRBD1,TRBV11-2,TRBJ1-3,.,TGTGCCAGCAGCGGTTACTGGCAGGGGGCTTTCGGAAACACCATATATTTT,CASSGYWQGAFGNTIYF
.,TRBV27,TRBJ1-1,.,TGTGCCAGCAGTCCCCACAGGGCCCGCCTGAACACTGAAGCTTTCTTT,CASSPHRARLNTEAFF
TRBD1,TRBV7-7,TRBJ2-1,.,TGTGCCAGCAGCGCCGGGACAGGCAACTACAATGAGCAGTTCTTC,CASSAGTGNYNEQFF
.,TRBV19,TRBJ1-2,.,TGTGCCAGTAGTGTCCGGACAGCAAACTATGGCTACACCTTC,CASSVRTANYGYTF
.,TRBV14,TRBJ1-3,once,TGTGCCAGCAGCCAGTACCAAGGAAACACCATATATTTT,CASSQYQGNTIYF
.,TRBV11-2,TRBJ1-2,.,TGTGCCAGCAGCTTATCGGCAGGGCGGGGCTACACCTTC,CASSLSAGRGYTF
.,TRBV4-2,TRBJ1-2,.,TGTGCCAGCAGCCTCGTTAACTATGGCTACACCTTC,CASSLVNYGYTF
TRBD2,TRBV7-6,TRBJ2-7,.,TGTGCCAGCAGCTTAGTAACGAGCGGGGGGGCCGACGAGCAGTACTTC,CASSLVTSGGADEQYF
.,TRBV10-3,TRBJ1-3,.,TGTGCCATCAGCGACGGCCCGGGCGCCGGAAACACCATATATTTT,CAISDGPGAGNTIYF
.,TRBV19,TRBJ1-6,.,TGTGCCAGTAACCCTGGGAGCTCCTATAATTCACCCCTCCACTTT,CASNPGSSYNSPLHF
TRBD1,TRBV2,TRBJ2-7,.,TGTGCCAGCAGTGATATGTTGGGACAGACCCCCTACGAGCAGTACTTC,CASSDMLGQTPYEQYF
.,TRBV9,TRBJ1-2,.,TGTGCCAGCAGCGTAGCTGCGCAGAACTATGGCTACACCTTC,CASSVAAQNYGYTF
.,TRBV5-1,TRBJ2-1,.,TGCGCCAGCAGCTTGGAACTAGCCGGGCCCTACAATGAGCAGTTCTTC,CASSLELAGPYNEQFF
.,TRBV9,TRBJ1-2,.,TGTGCCAGCAGCGCCGCCCGGGACGACACTAACTATGGCTACACCTTC,CASSAARDDTNYGYTF
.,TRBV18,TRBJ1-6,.,TGTGCCAGGGGGAGAGGTCCCAGGACTCTCCACTTT,CARGRGPRTLHF